Listed below are T cell receptor beta chains from one sample, sequenced in a study of blood T cell repertoires in COVID-19. TCRdb's copy holds only in-frame clones and misses some; the assay was immunoSEQ multiplex PCR. The table records about 280,000 clones, roughly 90% of them present only once. The sequenced sample was peripheral blood. The receptor source for this set is a woman under 40 with COVID-19, enrolled during active disease. CDR3s include the opening cysteine and the closing phenylalanine or tryptophan. D genes are given only for firm matches. Expanded clones get a size class; other rows say once, few or many, or leave the size out.

>TRBD1|few|TRBV5-4|TRBJ1-1
CASSLAPTGLNTEAFF
TGTGCCAGCAGCCTTGCACCGACAGGGTTGAACACTGAAGCTTTCTTT
>TRBD1|NA|TRBV19|TRBJ1-1
CASTAGQGNTEAFF
TGTGCCAGTACCGCAGGACAGGGGAACACTGAAGCTTTCTTT
>TRBD1|NA|TRBV2|TRBJ2-7
CASRTGTGWEQYF
TGTGCCAGCAGGACCGGGACAGGGTGGGAGCAGTACTTC
>NA|NA|TRBV29-1|TRBJ2-5
CSVEDAYQETQYF
TGCAGCGTTGAAGACGCGTACCAAGAGACCCAGTACTTC
>NA|NA|TRBV4-1|TRBJ2-3
CASSQGEGTDTQYF
TGCGCCAGCAGCCAAGGAGAGGGCACAGATACGCAGTATTTT
>NA|NA|TRBV6-5|TRBJ1-5
CASRQGGQPQHF
TGTGCCAGCAGGCAGGGTGGACAGCCCCAGCATTTT
>NA|NA|TRBV5-6|TRBJ1-4
CASSKTVNEKLFF
TGTGCCAGCAGCAAGACAGTCAATGAAAAACTGTTTTTT
>TRBD1|NA|TRBV3-1/TRBV3-2|TRBJ2-3
CASSRQGPSTDTQYF
TGTGCCAGCAGTCGACAGGGGCCTTCCACAGATACGCAGTATTTT
>TRBD1|NA|TRBV20-1|TRBJ2-7
CSASRWDSPYEQYF
TGCAGTGCTAGTAGGTGGGACAGCCCCTACGAGCAGTACTTC
>TRBD1|few|TRBV10-3|TRBJ2-7
CAISEGQGGRYEQYF
TGTGCCATCAGTGAGGGACAGGGCGGAAGGTACGAGCAGTACTTC
>NA|NA|TRBV6-4|TRBJ1-4
CASPGPTGPFEKLFF
TGTGCCAGTCCCGGACCCACAGGGCCTTTTGAAAAACTGTTTTTT
>NA|NA|TRBV30|TRBJ2-1
CAWSGTGSSSYNEQFF
TGTGCCTGGAGTGGAACAGGTTCGAGCTCCTACAATGAGCAGTTCTTC
>NA|NA|TRBV24-1|TRBJ1-1
CATSEGATEAFF
TGTGCCACCAGTGAAGGGGCCACTGAAGCTTTCTTT
>NA|NA|TRBV2|TRBJ2-2
CASRGGELFF
TGTGCCAGCCGAGGCGGGGAGCTGTTTTTT
>TRBD2|NA|TRBV24-1|TRBJ2-3
CATGLAGGVDTQYF
TGTGCCACCGGACTAGCGGGAGGTGTAGATACGCAGTATTTT
>NA|once|TRBV18|TRBJ2-7
CASSATRQSYEQYF
TGTGCCAGCTCAGCAACACGACAGTCCTACGAGCAGTACTTC
>NA|NA|TRBV28|TRBJ1-3
CASSLAFGAGNTIYF
TGTGCCAGCAGTTTGGCGTTCGGGGCTGGAAACACCATATATTTT
>TRBD1|NA|TRBV5-1|TRBJ1-3
CASSLGATGLSGNTIYF
TGCGCCAGCAGCTTGGGAGCGACAGGGTTGTCTGGAAACACCATATATTTT
>NA|NA|TRBV19|TRBJ1-4
CASRYQGSEKLFF
TGTGCCAGTAGATACCAGGGAAGTGAAAAACTGTTTTTT
>NA|once|TRBV19|TRBJ1-1
CASLPKGGLATEAFF
TGTGCCAGCTTGCCCAAGGGGGGGCTTGCCACTGAAGCTTTCTTT
>TRBD1|few|TRBV9|TRBJ2-7
CASSVGFRTGIYEQYF
TGTGCCAGCAGCGTAGGTTTTAGGACAGGGATCTACGAGCAGTACTTC
>TRBD2|few|TRBV6-5|TRBJ2-7
CASRLSGSTYEQYF
TGTGCCAGCAGACTTAGCGGGAGTACCTACGAGCAGTACTTC
>TRBD1|NA|TRBV7-9|TRBJ2-3
CASSLDLRQGDWADTQYF
TGTGCCAGCAGCTTAGACCTCAGACAGGGGGATTGGGCAGATACGCAGTATTTT
>NA|NA|TRBV19|TRBJ1-5
CASSRDISNQPQHF
TGTGCCAGTTCCCGGGACATTAGCAATCAGCCCCAGCATTTT
>NA|once|TRBV7-3|TRBJ2-2
CASSFQPSAGELFF
TGTGCCAGCAGCTTCCAACCCTCGGCCGGGGAGCTGTTTTTT
>NA|NA|TRBV5-6|TRBJ2-7
CASREDGVNEQYF
TGTGCCAGCAGAGAAGACGGGGTGAACGAGCAGTACTTC
>TRBD1|NA|TRBV6-5|TRBJ2-7
CASSRTGNYEQYF
TGTGCCAGCAGTCGGACAGGAAACTACGAGCAGTACTTC
>TRBD2|once|TRBV6-2/TRBV6-3|TRBJ2-7
CASSRSGVQHEQYF
TGTGCCAGCAGTCGAAGCGGGGTACAGCACGAGCAGTACTTC
>TRBD2|NA|TRBV4-1|TRBJ2-2
CASSRGLAGRSNTGELFF
TGCGCCAGCAGCCGTGGCCTAGCGGGACGATCGAACACCGGGGAGCTGTTTTTT
>TRBD2|NA|TRBV4-3|TRBJ2-7
CASSQEVRATSGSSYEQYF
TGCGCCAGCAGCCAAGAAGTACGAGCGACTAGCGGGAGCTCCTACGAGCAGTACTTC
>NA|NA|TRBV19|TRBJ2-7
CSGVESYEQYF
TGCTCAGGGGTGGAGTCCTACGAGCAGTACTTC
>NA|NA|TRBV2|TRBJ2-3
CASSASPSSTDTQYF
TGTGCCAGCAGTGCTTCCCCTTCTAGCACAGATACGCAGTATTTT
>TRBD1|once|TRBV7-9|TRBJ2-3
CASSLEQGCTDTQYF
TGTGCCAGCAGCTTAGAACAGGGGTGCACAGATACGCAGTATTTT
>TRBD2|once|TRBV13|TRBJ2-2
CASSLSVLAGVTGELFF
TGTGCCAGCAGCTTATCGGTTTTAGCGGGAGTCACCGGGGAGCTGTTTTTT
>TRBD2|NA|TRBV3-1/TRBV3-2|TRBJ2-1
CASSPPLRAGANEQFF
TGTGCCAGCAGCCCGCCGCTTAGAGCGGGAGCCAATGAGCAGTTCTTC
>TRBD1|NA|TRBV28|TRBJ1-1
CASSQTGGVAFF
TGTGCCAGCAGCCAGACAGGGGGCGTAGCTTTCTTT
>NA|NA|TRBV10-3|TRBJ2-3
CAISDSGDTQYF
TGTGCCATCAGTGATAGCGGTGATACGCAGTATTTT
>NA|NA|TRBV2|TRBJ1-2
CASSELRGFGYTF
TGTGCCAGCAGTGAATTAAGGGGGTTTGGCTACACCTTC
>NA|once|TRBV6-5|TRBJ2-2
CASLPGPLTGELFF
TGTGCCAGCCTTCCGGGTCCCCTCACCGGGGAGCTGTTTTTT
>TRBD1|NA|TRBV3-1/TRBV3-2|TRBJ2-5
CASSHGPTGFETQYF
TGTGCCAGCAGCCACGGACCGACAGGGTTTGAGACCCAGTACTTC
>NA|NA|TRBV7-3|TRBJ2-7
CASSLAPSAIYEQYF
TGTGCCAGCAGCTTAGCCCCTAGCGCTATCTACGAGCAGTACTTC